This T cell receptor (beta chain) was sequenced in a study of response to subunit inactivated influenza vaccine. The study's findings and limits: Every seasonal influenza vaccination brings in few new T cells, the authors suggested.

This clonotype was counted ten times or more. Its antigen is undetermined. Germline V gene data show CDR1 as MNHEY and CDR2 as SVGAGI. V was shortened by 0 bases and J by 3 bases, with 9 bases between the two germline ends. There are 15 residues in the CDR3. In TCRdb, the RT-PCR reads were re-called with MiXCR into one record per CDR3 protein. Of about 650,000 distinct CDR3 sequences listed, 15% to 19% are singletons. V and J are TRBV6-5 and TRBJ1-5; D not certain. This clonotype was sampled from a man in his forties or fifties who received an inactivated influenza vaccine. The sample consisted of PBMCs from blood, taken about 11 days after vaccination. CDR3 coding DNA: TGTGCCAGCAGTTACTCTACGGTGAACAATCAGCCCCAGCATTTT. This translates into CASSYSTVNNQPQHF.